One and the same sample provided the 17 T cell receptor beta chains below, sequenced in a study of OX40 agonist ivuxolimab in advanced cancers. Sequencing used immunoSEQ multiplex PCR; TCRdb keeps in-frame clones, though not all of them. The sample shows tens of thousands of clones, approximately 88% of them seen only once. The source material was CD4+ or CD8+ T cells sorted from blood, sampled in a trial of the OX40 agonist ivuxolimab. These TCRs come from an adult with an advanced solid tumor such as melanoma, head and neck, liver or kidney cancer.

The chain has TRBV7-2 and TRBJ2-3; TRBD2 matches 7 bases. In germline, CDR1 is SGHTA, CDR2 FQGNSA. The CDR3 is 14 amino acids. V gave up 1 base and J gave up 4 bases; unmatched junction bases: 2. The CDR3 coding sequence is TGTGCCAGCAGCTTAGGGGGGGGATCAGATACGCAGTATTTT. This codes for CASSLGGGSDTQYF.

The genes are TRBV10-3 and TRBJ1-4; weak D call: TRBD1 (5 bases). This CDR3 region has 16 residues. Trimming took 0 bases from V and 6 from J, leaving 14 bases between them. Per the germline V gene, CDR1 is ENHRY and CDR2 is SYGVKD. The CDR3 loop is CAISESRGGNYEKLFF. CDR3 bases: TGTGCCATCAGTGAGTCGCGGGGCGGGAACTATGAAAAACTGTTTTTT.

This clone was seen just once. The gene calls are TRBV28 and TRBJ1-2, with a tentative D call TRBD1 (5 bases). The CDR3 sequence is 16 residues long. Deletions cut 5 bases from V and 5 bases from J, with 21 bases between. Germline-derived CDR1 and CDR2 are MDHEN and SYDVKM. The CDR3 here is CASSGMQGVRDYGYTF. The DNA of the CDR3 is TGTGCCAGCAGTGGGATGCAGGGAGTTCGGGATTATGGCTACACCTTC.

The chain joins TRBV11-1 to TRBJ1-5; no clear D. The germline gives CDR1 SGHAT, CDR2 FQDESV (reference sequence). The CDR3 covers 13 residues. V was shortened by 1 base and J by 5 bases, with 6 bases between the two germline ends. For the CDR3, the DNA is TGTGCCAGCAGCTTAGAATCAGATCAGCCCCAGCATTTT. Its protein product is CASSLESDQPQHF.

V and J are TRBV19 and TRBJ1-1; 7 bases fit TRBD1. The CDR3 loop spans 14 amino acids. V lost 5 bases and J lost 1; bases outside the gene matches: 4. Germline-derived CDR1 and CDR2 are LNHDA and SQIVND (reference sequence). The CDR3 bases are TGTGCCAGTAGTTCGCGGACAGGGAACACTGAAGCTTTCTTT. This gives the protein CASSSRTGNTEAFF.

In DNA, the CDR3 is TGCAGCGTTGAAGGGGGACCCCTACTATACAATGAGCAGTTCTTC. Translated, it gives CSVEGGPLLYNEQFF. The chain couples TRBV29-1 to TRBJ2-1, with D possibly called TRBD1 or TRBD2 (5 bases each). This CDR3 has 15 amino acids. Germline V lookup: CDR1 SQVTM, CDR2 ANQGSEA. V gave up 1 base and J gave up 4 bases, with 14 bases separating them.

The V gene is TRBV7-9, the J gene TRBJ2-4; D not resolved. The germline gives CDR1 SEHNR, CDR2 FQNEAQ (reference sequence). CDR3 length: 13 amino acids. Trimming removed 1 base at V and 1 base at J, with 2 bases between. CDR3 in amino acids: CASSLEAKNIQYF. CDR3 in DNA: TGTGCCAGCAGCTTAGAGGCCAAAAACATTCAGTACTTC.

CDR3 in amino acids: CASSILTGEYGYTF. Written as DNA, the CDR3 is TGTGCCAGTAGTATCTTGACAGGGGAATATGGCTACACCTTC. The chain employs TRBV19 and TRBJ1-2; 8 bases line up with TRBD1. This CDR3 contains 14 residues. V shed 3 bases, J shed 5 bases, and the junction held 5 bases outside the gene matches. From germline, CDR1 is LNHDA and CDR2 SQIVND (reference sequence).

The V gene is TRBV29-1, the J gene TRBJ2-3, with a possible D match to TRBD1 (6 bases). Germline loops: CDR1 SQVTM, CDR2 ANQGSEA. This CDR3 comprises 15 residues. Trimming cost V 3 bases and J 3 bases, with 16 bases left between them. The CDR3 region is CSVDIASRGTDTQYF. In nucleotides, the CDR3 is TGCAGCGTTGACATTGCCTCCAGGGGTACAGATACGCAGTATTTT.

This chain links TRBV27 with TRBJ1-5, with D perhaps TRBD1 (5 bases). This CDR3 has 15 residues. Trimming removed 6 bases from V and 0 bases from J, with 12 bases in between. From germline, CDR1 is MNHEY and CDR2 SMNVEV (reference sequence). The CDR3 bases are TGTGCCAGCAGCCCCATGGACATTAGCAATCAGCCCCAGCATTTT. Its protein product is CASSPMDISNQPQHF.

CDR3 DNA: TGTGCCAGCAGCTCCGGGGCCCCCGCCGGGGAGCTGTTTTTT. Translated, it gives CASSSGAPAGELFF. This chain joins TRBV7-2 and TRBJ2-2; D is tentatively TRBD1 or TRBD2 (5 bases each). The CDR3 is 14 residues long. With 4 bases removed from V and 6 bases from J, the gap between germline ends came to 12 bases. The germline gives CDR1 SGHTA, CDR2 FQGNSA.

This chain links TRBV18 with TRBJ1-1; tentatively, D is TRBD1 (5 bases). This CDR3 comprises 14 residues. V was cut by 6 bases and J by 10 bases, with 21 bases left in between. Per the germline V gene, CDR1 is KGHSH and CDR2 is LQKENI. CDR3: CASSVGTEILSAFF. Written as DNA, the CDR3 is TGTGCCAGCTCCGTCGGGACTGAAATTCTATCAGCTTTCTTT.

The V call is TRBV5-4, the J call TRBJ1-2; the D is unclear. This CDR3 region has 14 residues. V was cut by 4 bases and J by 4 bases, with 14 bases left in between. Germline V CDR1 and CDR2: SGHNT, YYREEE (reference sequence). The CDR3 DNA reads TGTGCCAGCAGCCACCTAGACGAGGGCTATGGCTACACCTTC. It translates to CASSHLDEGYGYTF. Full variable domain (remainder filled in from reference TRBV5-4 and TRBJ1-2): ETGVTQSPTHLIKTRGQQVTLRCSSQSGHNTVSWYQQALGQGPQFIFQYYREEENGRGNFPPRFSGLQFPNYSSELNVNALELDDSALYLCASSHLDEGYGYTFGSGTRLTVV.

The chain couples TRBV19 to TRBJ1-4; D gene uncertain. The CDR3 is 13 residues long. CDR1 and CDR2 from the germline V gene are LNHDA and SQIVND (reference sequence). Trimming pared 7 bases from V and 3 bases from J, leaving 9 bases between. In nucleotides, the CDR3 is TGTGCCAGTAAAGACGGGGCTAATGAAAAACTGTTTTTT. This gives the protein CASKDGANEKLFF.

This chain links TRBV21-1 with TRBJ1-4. TRBV21-1 is assigned pseudogene status. The CDR3 length is 15 residues. CDR3 DNA sequence: TGTGCCAACAAATCCACTTCGGGAGCTAATGAAAAACTGTTTTTT. Translated: CANKSTSGANEKLFF.

V is TRBV7-2 and J is TRBJ1-2, with D perhaps TRBD1 (5 bases). Trimming stripped 1 base from V and 4 bases from J, with 13 bases between. Germline CDR1 reads SGHTA; CDR2 reads FQGNSA. The CDR3 has 15 amino acids. CDR3 nucleotide sequence: TGTGCCAGCAGCTTAGGAGGGGCTCCATCCTATGGCTACACCTTC. This codes for CASSLGGAPSYGYTF.

The chain uses TRBV7-9 and TRBJ2-1; no firm D call. CDR3 length: 11 residues. CDR1 and CDR2 (germline): SEHNR, FQNEAQ (reference sequence). With 5 bases removed from V and 5 bases from J, the gap between germline ends came to 4 bases. CDR3 in amino acids: CASSENNEQFF. The CDR3 DNA is TGTGCCAGCAGCGAAAACAATGAGCAGTTCTTC.